This T cell receptor beta chain was retrieved from a study of blood T cell repertoires in COVID-19. Study-level background: Samples representing acute and convalescent COVID-19 were sourced from the United States, Italy and Spain. From T cells, B-cell-depleted T cells, or PBMCs came the material, which was cDNA or gDNA.

Original processing methods: Estimation of nucleated cell counts relied on the amplification of reference gene primers. TCRdb keeps only in-frame clones here, not all; method: immunoSEQ multiplex PCR. That table gives V, J and clone size, and the DNA gave D and trimming. The table lists more than 95,000 clones, around nine tenths of them singletons. This clone was seen only once. The CDR3 has 13 residues. Trimming stripped 0 bases from V and 3 bases from J, with 5 bases between. Per germline, CDR1 MNHEY and CDR2 SVGAGI. This sequence joins TRBV6-5 and TRBJ1-1, with D possibly being TRBD1 (5 bases). The clonotype originates from a man between 50 and 59 years old with acute or convalescent COVID-19. Sequencing was done on a sample of peripheral blood. DNA of the CDR3: TGTGCCAGCAGTTACTCCAGGGACACTGAAGCTTTCTTT. Encoded protein: CASSYSRDTEAFF.